Reported below is one TCR beta chain. Its target is unknown. This sample's treatment: oral pan-JAK inhibitor, 5-10 mg twice daily. The sample comes from a study of CD8+ T cells in alopecia areata. Study information: Treated patients were given oral tofacitinib, which was dosed at 5 to 10 mg twice daily.

Trimming cost V 3 bases and J 8 bases; bases outside gene matches: 3. Germline-derived CDR1 and CDR2 are LNHDA and SQIVND (reference sequence). CDR3 length equals 15 residues. In each case, RNA was isolated and then reverse transcribed into cDNA as the sequencing template. Assay: immunoSEQ multiplex PCR; the TCRdb copy retains only in-frame clones and omits some. The table records about 42,000 clones, about three fifths of them present only once. General observations from the study: Scalp clonality and expanded CD8+ clones among the top 100 were significantly decreased by tofacitinib.

The clonotype was recovered from a human donor with alopecia areata. Sequences were derived from CD8+ T cells sorted from blood, sampled at week 4, from a patient treated with tofacitinib. The chain carries TRBV19 and TRBJ2-4; 14 nucleotides agree with TRBD2. The CDR3 loop is CASSIGTSGGDIQYF. Here the CDR3 DNA reads TGTGCCAGTAGTATCGGGACTAGCGGGGGTGACATTCAGTACTTC.